One and the same sample provided the 2 T cell receptor beta chains below, sequenced in a study of molecular identifiers for immune sequencing clone quantification. From the PCR reads, TCRdb called clonotypes with MiXCR, one entry per CDR3 protein. The profile shows nearly 650,000 distinct CDR3 sequences, about 25% of them singletons. The specimen was naive CD8+ T cells from blood, with Jurkat cell RNA spiked in. As for subset: FACS-sorted CD8+CD4-CCR7+CD45RA+ naive T cells. The origin of the receptors is a human donor in good health. Some libraries in this study had Jurkat cell RNA spiked in.

As regards this clonotype: A much larger clone lies a single base off, so this may be a read error. The missing conserved phenylalanine or tryptophan at the end of this CDR3 makes a read error likely. The V and J genes are TRBV19 and TRBJ2-5; TRBD2 agrees at 12 bases. The CDR3 is 14 amino acids. The V segment lost 6 bases and the J segment 3 bases; nucleotides outside the gene matches: 2. From germline, CDR1 is LNHDA and CDR2 SQIVND (reference sequence). The CDR3 protein is CASRPSGREETQYL. As DNA, the CDR3 is TGTGCCAGTAGGCCTAGCGGGAGGGAAGAGACCCAGTACCTC.

In this sample, this clonotype turned up a few times. CDR3 region: CASSSPRGDYGYTF. CDR3 nucleotides: TGTGCCAGCAGCTCACCAAGGGGTGACTATGGCTACACCTTC. V is TRBV9 and J is TRBJ1-2, with D tentatively TRBD1 (5 bases). CDR1 is SGDLS, CDR2 YYNGEE, per germline. Trimming cost V 4 bases and J 3 bases, with 13 bases left between them. The CDR3 length is 14 residues.